The 11 T cell receptor beta chains reported below all come from one sample, sequenced in a study of T cells in Graves' hyperthyroidism and ophthalmopathy. Researchers amplified the TCR beta CDR3 regions from RNA transcripts. Using the HTBI primer set, a first-round RT-PCR was run on the TCR CDR3. MiXCR, applied by TCRdb to the multiplex PCR reads, yields one record per CDR3 protein. The sample has 600,000 to 700,000 distinct CDR3 sequences, just under 45% seen once. The specimen sequenced was peripheral blood or thyroid tissue (not recorded which). Every receptor here comes from an adult man with Graves' disease, either hyperthyroidism or ophthalmopathy (not recorded which).

The chain employs TRBV28 and TRBJ1-2, with D tentatively TRBD1 (5 bases). Germline CDR1 reads MDHEN; CDR2 reads SYDVKM. Trimming took off 2 bases at V and 3 bases at J, with 10 bases between the two ends. This CDR3 has 14 residues. The CDR3 bases are TGTGCCAGCAGTTTAAATCCCAGGGACTATGGCTACACCTTC. Translated, it gives CASSLNPRDYGYTF.

The chain links TRBV24-1 to TRBJ2-6, with 7 bases matching TRBD2. The CDR3 is made up of 14 amino acids. Germline-derived CDR1 and CDR2 are KGHDR and SFDVKD. The CDR3 DNA reads as TGTGCTGTGGGGGGGTACTCTGGGGCCAACGTCCTGACTTTC. Its translation is CAVGGYSGANVLTF.

The gene calls are TRBV19 and TRBJ1-5, with 8 bases matching TRBD1. After removal of 3 bases from V and 4 bases from J, the junction contained 5 bases not matched to a gene. Germline lookup yields CDR1 LNHDA and CDR2 SQIVND (reference sequence). This CDR3 region has 15 residues. In nucleotides, the CDR3 is TGTGCCAGTAGTATCAAACAGGGGGAGAATCAGCCCCAGCATTTT. As protein: CASSIKQGENQPQHF.

This chain uses TRBV29-1 with TRBJ1-5; TRBD1 matches at 7 bases. The CDR3 is 14 residues long. Germline-derived CDR1 and CDR2 are SQVTM and ANQGSEA. V was clipped by 7 bases and J by 11 bases; unmatched bases: 17. CDR3 loop: CSGSRDRHWETQHF. The CDR3 DNA follows: TGCAGCGGATCCCGGGACAGACATTGGGAGACCCAGCATTTT.

This clonotype has a count of ten or more. The rearrangement joins TRBV7-8 to TRBJ1-1; D is possibly TRBD1 (5 bases). The germline CDR1 and CDR2 sequences are SGHVS and FQNEAQ. This CDR3 is 15 amino acids long. V gave up 2 bases and J gave up 0 bases, with 10 bases separating them. CDR3 residues: CASSLRDHMNTEAFF. The CDR3 DNA is TGTGCCAGCAGCTTAAGGGACCACATGAACACTGAAGCTTTCTTT. Together with reference TRBV7-8 and TRBJ1-1, the CDR3 gives the full variable domain: GAGVSQSPRYKVAKRGQDVALRCDPISGHVSLFWYQQALGQGPEFLTYFQNEAQLDKSGLPSDRFFAERPEGSVSTLKIQRTQQEDSAVYLCASSLRDHMNTEAFFGQGTRLTVV.

This chain links TRBV14 with TRBJ2-2; no firm D call. The V end was cut by 3 bases, the J end by 0 bases, with 8 bases between. The CDR3 runs 15 residues. Germline CDR1 is SGHDN and CDR2 is FVKESK. The CDR3 coding sequence is TGTGCCAGCAGCCACGATGGCACGAACACCGGGGAGCTGTTTTTT. As protein: CASSHDGTNTGELFF.

The gene calls are TRBV14 and TRBJ2-7; 11 bases match TRBD2. With 8 bases clipped from V and 5 bases from J, the junction kept 11 bases outside the gene matches. Germline loops: CDR1 SGHDN, CDR2 FVKESK. The length of the CDR3 is 15 residues. CDR3 in amino acids: CASGRLAGNHHEQYF. CDR3 sequence (DNA): TGTGCCAGCGGACGACTAGCGGGAAACCACCACGAGCAGTACTTC.

The chain recombines TRBV29-1 with TRBJ1-2; 9 bases agree with TRBD1. J was trimmed by 7 bases and V by 7 bases; bases with no gene match: 7. Germline V gene lookup returns CDR1 SQVTM and CDR2 ANQGSEA. The length of the CDR3 is 12 residues. CDR3: CSATGGAGGYTF. For the CDR3, the DNA is TGCAGCGCAACAGGGGGCGCGGGTGGCTACACCTTC.

This clonotype was observed at least ten times. V gene TRBV10-2 combines with J gene TRBJ1-3, with 8 bases fitting TRBD1. Germline assignment: CDR1 WSHSY and CDR2 SAAADI. The CDR3 is 16 residues long. The junction had 5 bases not matched to a gene; V was cut back by 2 bases and J by 2 bases. The CDR3 is CASSEGQGSAGNTIYF. Written as DNA, the CDR3 is TGCGCCAGCAGTGAGGGACAGGGAAGCGCTGGAAACACCATATATTTT.

This clonotype was found many times. The chain uses TRBV2 and TRBJ1-6; the D gene is possibly TRBD1 (6 bases). Trimming took off 10 bases at V and 7 bases at J, with 14 bases between the two ends. This CDR3 spans 13 amino acids. CDR1 is SNHLY and CDR2 is FYNNEI in the germline V gene. For the CDR3, the DNA is TGTGCCAAAGAGGGAAGGGGGAATTCACCCCTCCACTTT. This sequence encodes CAKEGRGNSPLHF. Combining the CDR3 with reference TRBV2 and TRBJ1-6 gives the whole variable domain EPEVTQTPSHQVTQMGQEVILRCVPISNHLYFYWYRQILGQKVEFLVSFYNNEISEKSEIFDDQFSVERPDGSNFTLKIRSTKLEDSAMYFCAKEGRGNSPLHFGNGTRLTVT.

This clonotype was detected only a few times. This chain uses TRBV2 with TRBJ2-7; D tentatively fits TRBD1 or TRBD2 (5 bases each). Deletions cut 6 bases from V and 0 bases from J, with 15 bases between. The CDR3 is 15 residues long. Germline CDR1 is SNHLY and CDR2 is FYNNEI. CDR3 in amino acids: CASSRAGTGSYEQYF. The CDR3 nucleotides are TGTGCCAGCAGCCGCGCCGGGACGGGCTCCTACGAGCAGTACTTC.